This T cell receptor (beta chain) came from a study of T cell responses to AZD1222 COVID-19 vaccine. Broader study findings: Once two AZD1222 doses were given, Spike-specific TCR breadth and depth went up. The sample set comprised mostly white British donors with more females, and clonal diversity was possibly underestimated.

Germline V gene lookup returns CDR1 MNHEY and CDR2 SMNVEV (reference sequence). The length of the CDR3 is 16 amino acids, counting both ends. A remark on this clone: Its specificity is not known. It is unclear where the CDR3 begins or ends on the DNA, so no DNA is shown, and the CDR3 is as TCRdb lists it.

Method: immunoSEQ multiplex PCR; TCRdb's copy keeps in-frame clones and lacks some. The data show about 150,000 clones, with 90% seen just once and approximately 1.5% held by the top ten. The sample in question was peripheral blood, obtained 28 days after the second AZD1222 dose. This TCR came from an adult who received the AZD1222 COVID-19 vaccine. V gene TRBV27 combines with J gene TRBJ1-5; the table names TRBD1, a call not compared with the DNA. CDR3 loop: CASSFGPGNRNQPQHF.